This entry concerns a single T cell receptor beta chain. This receptor's antigen is unknown. Per-nucleotide qualities are absent, and no much larger clonotype sits a single base away. The junction carries 17 bases between V and J, which are trimmed by 1 base and 4 bases respectively. The CDR3 runs 18 residues from the cysteine to the phenylalanine. The only DNA kept is the CDR3, 54 bases in frame from the first base. For sequencing, an Illumina HiSeq 2500 was employed. TCR beta libraries were prepared by quantitative 5'-RACE with molecular barcodes. Per the original workflow: Disease-linked TCR variants were identified with a new computational method built on a probabilistic model of VDJ rearrangement. In TCRdb, the public reads were trimmed at Q25 with fastp and aligned with MiXCR, with productive beta chains retained. Rows with a matching CDR3 protein are joined into one entry that keeps the most common DNA and genes. V and J calls and clone size were set by TCRdb, not the authors. The sample table records some 270,000 distinct CDR3 sequences; 30% to 40% of these occur just once. About 4.2% of the sample is held by the ten biggest clonotypes.

These data are taken from a study of CD8 T cells in ankylosing spondylitis (dated by TCRdb to about 2017). With regard to the full study: The study profiled T cell receptor beta repertoires in healthy donors and ankylosing spondylitis patients to find disease-linked TCR variants. Peripheral blood was sampled, and synovial fluid was additionally collected from ankylosing spondylitis patients. The whole study cohort included about a hundred healthy donors and around 25 ankylosing spondylitis patients. Results and caveats for the whole study, not just this receptor: Some motif variants had previously been reported in the synovial fluid and blood of reactive arthritis patients, which suggests shared mechanisms of disease initiation. The disease-linked clones were reported as significantly enriched in matched synovial fluid samples from ankylosing spondylitis patients. In peripheral blood, the disease-linked clones were found at relatively low frequencies and had a CD8+ phenotype. Blood from ankylosing spondylitis patients appeared to be characterized by a TCR beta motif composed of about 8 highly homologous amino acid variants.

Recombination linked TRBV12-3 or TRBV12-4 to TRBJ1-6; TRBD1 could be the D gene, as 5 bases match. Sequencing used blood, either unsorted or a sorted T cell fraction (not recorded which). The sequence came from a male donor with ankylosing spondylitis or in good health (not recorded which). The nucleotides read TGTGCCAGCAGTTTAGGCCGTTCCACGGGGCTTTATAATTCACCCCTCCACTTT. Its coded protein is CASSLGRSTGLYNSPLHF.